The present entry profiles one T cell receptor beta chain with its context. This entry comes from a study of blood T cells in healthy people across ages. The second PCR ran roughly 6 to 11 cycles with a sample-barcoded 5' primer and J-beta primers. TCRdb passed the 5' RACE reads through MiXCR, listing each CDR3 protein once. The sample carries about 1,800,000 distinct CDR3 sequences, roughly 28% recorded once. Germline V gives CDR1 SGHVS, CDR2 FNYEAQ. J was trimmed by 9 bases and V by 1 base; bases with no gene match: 11. The CDR3 runs to 15 residues. Sequencing was carried out using blood. The chain recombines TRBV7-6 with TRBJ2-7; 8 nucleotides align to TRBD1. This receptor was obtained from a woman younger than 45 in good health. The CDR3 region has the DNA TGTGCCAGCAGCTTAGGGCACAGGGGGGTCGACGGGCAGTACTTC. Protein sequence: CASSLGHRGVDGQYF.